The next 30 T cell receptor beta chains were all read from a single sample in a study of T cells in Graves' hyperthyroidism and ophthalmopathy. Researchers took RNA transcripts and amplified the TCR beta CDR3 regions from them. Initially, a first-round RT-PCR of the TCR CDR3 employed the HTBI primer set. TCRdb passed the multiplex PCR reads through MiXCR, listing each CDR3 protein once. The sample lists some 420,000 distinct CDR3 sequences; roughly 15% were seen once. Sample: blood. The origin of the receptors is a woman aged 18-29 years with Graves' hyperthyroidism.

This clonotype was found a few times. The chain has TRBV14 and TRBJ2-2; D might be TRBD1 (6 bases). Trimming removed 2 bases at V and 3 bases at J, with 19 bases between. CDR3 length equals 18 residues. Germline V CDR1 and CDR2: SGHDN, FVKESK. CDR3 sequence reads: CASSQRRIGGADTGELFF. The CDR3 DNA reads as TGTGCCAGCAGCCAAAGGCGGATTGGGGGCGCGGACACCGGGGAGCTGTTTTTT.

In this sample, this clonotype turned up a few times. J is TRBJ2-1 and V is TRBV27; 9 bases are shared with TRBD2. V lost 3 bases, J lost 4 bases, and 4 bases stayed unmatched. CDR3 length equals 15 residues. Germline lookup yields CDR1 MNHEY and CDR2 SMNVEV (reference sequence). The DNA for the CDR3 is TGTGCCAGCAGTTTGGCGGGAGGGATGTACAATGAGCAGTTCTTC. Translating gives CASSLAGGMYNEQFF.

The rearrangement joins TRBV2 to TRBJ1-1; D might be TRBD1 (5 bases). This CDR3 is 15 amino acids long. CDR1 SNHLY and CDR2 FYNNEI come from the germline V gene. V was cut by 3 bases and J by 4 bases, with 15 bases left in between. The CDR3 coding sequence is TGTGCCAGCAGTGATCCTCCGACAGTGGCCACTGAAGCTTTCTTT. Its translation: CASSDPPTVATEAFF.

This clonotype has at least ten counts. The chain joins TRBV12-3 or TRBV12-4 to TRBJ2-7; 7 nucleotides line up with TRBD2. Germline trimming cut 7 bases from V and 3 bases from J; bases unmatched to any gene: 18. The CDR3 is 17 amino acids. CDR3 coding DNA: TGTGCCAGCACTAGGTCGGGTTGGGAAAAGCGGGACTACGAGCAGTACTTC. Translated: CASTRSGWEKRDYEQYF.

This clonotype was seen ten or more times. Here the CDR3 reads CASSLIGSVRPEQYF. The CDR3 DNA reads TGTGCCAGCAGCTTAATTGGGTCCGTCCGGCCCGAGCAGTACTTC. This chain uses TRBV7-2 with TRBJ2-7; D remains unclear. V lost 2 bases and J lost 6, with 17 bases in between. This CDR3 has 15 amino acids. Germline values: CDR1 SGHTA, CDR2 FQGNSA.

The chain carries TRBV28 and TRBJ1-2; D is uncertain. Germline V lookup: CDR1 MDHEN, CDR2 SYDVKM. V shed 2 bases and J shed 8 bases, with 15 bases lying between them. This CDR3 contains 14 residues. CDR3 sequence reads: CASSLLSVAAGYTF. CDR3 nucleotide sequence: TGTGCCAGCAGTTTACTTTCGGTTGCCGCCGGCTACACCTTC.

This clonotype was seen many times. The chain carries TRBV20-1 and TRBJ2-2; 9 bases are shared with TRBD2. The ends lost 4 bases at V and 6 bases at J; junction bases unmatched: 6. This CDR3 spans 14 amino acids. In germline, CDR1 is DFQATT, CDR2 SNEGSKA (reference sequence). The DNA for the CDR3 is TGCAGTGCTACTCCGATAGCGGGAGCCGGGGAGCTGTTTTTT. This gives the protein CSATPIAGAGELFF.

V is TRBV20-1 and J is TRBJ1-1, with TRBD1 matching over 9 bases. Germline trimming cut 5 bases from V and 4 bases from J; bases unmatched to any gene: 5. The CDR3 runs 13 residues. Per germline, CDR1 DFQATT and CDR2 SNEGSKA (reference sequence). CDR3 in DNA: TGCAGTGCTGTCGGGACAGGGCTCACTGAAGCTTTCTTT. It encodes CSAVGTGLTEAFF.

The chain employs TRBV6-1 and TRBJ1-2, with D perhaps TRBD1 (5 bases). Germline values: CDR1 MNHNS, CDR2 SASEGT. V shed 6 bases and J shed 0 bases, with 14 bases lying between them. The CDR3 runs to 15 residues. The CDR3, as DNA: TGTGCCAGCAGCCTATCAGGGAGTGCTAACTATGGCTACACCTTC. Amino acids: CASSLSGSANYGYTF.

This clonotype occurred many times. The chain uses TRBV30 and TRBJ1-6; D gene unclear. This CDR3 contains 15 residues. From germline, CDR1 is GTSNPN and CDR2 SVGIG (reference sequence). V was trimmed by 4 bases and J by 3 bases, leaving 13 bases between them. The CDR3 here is CAWTPGENYNSPLHF. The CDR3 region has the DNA TGTGCCTGGACGCCCGGGGAAAACTATAATTCACCCCTCCACTTT.

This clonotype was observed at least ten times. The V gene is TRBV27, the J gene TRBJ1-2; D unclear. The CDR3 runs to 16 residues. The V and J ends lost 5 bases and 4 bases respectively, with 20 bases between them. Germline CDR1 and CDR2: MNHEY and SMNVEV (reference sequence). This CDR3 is CASSPRRKQFTYGYTF. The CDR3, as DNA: TGTGCCAGCAGTCCGCGGAGAAAACAGTTTACCTATGGCTACACCTTC.

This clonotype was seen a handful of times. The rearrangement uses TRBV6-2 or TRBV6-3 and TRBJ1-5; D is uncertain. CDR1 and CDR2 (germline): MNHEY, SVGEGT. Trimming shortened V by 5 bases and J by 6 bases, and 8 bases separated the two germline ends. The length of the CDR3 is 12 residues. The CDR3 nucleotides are TGTGCCAGCAGTCCATTCAGTCAGCCCCAGCATTTT. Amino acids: CASSPFSQPQHF.

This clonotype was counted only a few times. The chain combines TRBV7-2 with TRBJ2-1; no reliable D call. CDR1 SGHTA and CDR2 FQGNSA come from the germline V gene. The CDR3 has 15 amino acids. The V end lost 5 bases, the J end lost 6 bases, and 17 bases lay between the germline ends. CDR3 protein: CASSPTRGLTNEQFF. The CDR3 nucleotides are TGTGCCAGCAGCCCGACTCGTGGCCTGACCAATGAGCAGTTCTTC.

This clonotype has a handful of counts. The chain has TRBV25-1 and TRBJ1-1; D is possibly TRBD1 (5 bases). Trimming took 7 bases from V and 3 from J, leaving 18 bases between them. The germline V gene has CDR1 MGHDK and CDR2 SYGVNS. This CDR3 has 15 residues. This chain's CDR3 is CASIPTGRGYTEAFF. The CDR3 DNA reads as TGTGCCAGCATTCCTACCGGGCGGGGCTACACTGAAGCTTTCTTT.

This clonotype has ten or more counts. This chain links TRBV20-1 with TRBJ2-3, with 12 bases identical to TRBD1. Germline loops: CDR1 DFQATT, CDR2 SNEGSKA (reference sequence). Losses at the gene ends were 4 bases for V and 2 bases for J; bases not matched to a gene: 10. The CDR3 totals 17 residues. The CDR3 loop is CSAMGDRGQSATDTQYF. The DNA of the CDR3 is TGCAGTGCTATGGGGGACAGGGGGCAGTCGGCCACAGATACGCAGTATTTT.

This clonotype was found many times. In DNA form, the CDR3 reads TGTGCCAGCAGTCCCCGAGACAGGGGAAAGAACACTGAAGCTTTCTTT. Amino acids: CASSPRDRGKNTEAFF. The V call is TRBV28, the J call TRBJ1-1; 8 bases match TRBD1. Germline V gene sequence: CDR1 MDHEN, CDR2 SYDVKM. V shed 5 bases and J 1 base; nucleotides not matched to a gene: 9. This CDR3 has 16 residues.

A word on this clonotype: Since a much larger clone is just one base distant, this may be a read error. The CDR3 DNA reads as TGCAGTGCTAGAGATCCAGGGGAGGCTTTCTTT. Encoded protein: CSARDPGEAFF. V usage is TRBV20-1 and J usage is TRBJ1-1, with D possibly matching TRBD1 (6 bases). V was shortened by 0 bases and J by 11 bases, with 10 bases between the two germline ends. Germline V gene sequence: CDR1 DFQATT, CDR2 SNEGSKA (reference sequence). The CDR3 loop spans 11 amino acids.

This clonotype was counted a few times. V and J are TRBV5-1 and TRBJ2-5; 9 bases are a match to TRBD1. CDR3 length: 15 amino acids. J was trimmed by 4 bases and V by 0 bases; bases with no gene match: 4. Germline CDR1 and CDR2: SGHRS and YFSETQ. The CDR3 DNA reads TGCGCCAGCAGCTTGGATGGGACAGGGAGAGAGACCCAGTACTTC. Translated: CASSLDGTGRETQYF.

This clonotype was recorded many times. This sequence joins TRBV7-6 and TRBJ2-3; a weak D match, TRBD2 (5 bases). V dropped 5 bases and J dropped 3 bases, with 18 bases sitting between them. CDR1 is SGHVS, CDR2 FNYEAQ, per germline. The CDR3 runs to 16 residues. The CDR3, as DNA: TGTGCCAGCAGCCCGAGACCCCGTACGGGGACAGATACGCAGTATTTT. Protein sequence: CASSPRPRTGTDTQYF.

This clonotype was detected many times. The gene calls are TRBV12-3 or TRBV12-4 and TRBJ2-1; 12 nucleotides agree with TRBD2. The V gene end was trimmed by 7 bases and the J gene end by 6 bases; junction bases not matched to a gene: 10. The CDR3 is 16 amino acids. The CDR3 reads CASILLGTSGSNEQFF. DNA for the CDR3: TGTGCCAGCATCCTACTAGGGACTAGCGGGTCCAATGAGCAGTTCTTC.

The CDR3 DNA follows: TGTGCCAGCTCACCGCTACCAATAGCGGGATCAAGCTCCTACAATGAGCAGTTCTTC. Its protein is CASSPLPIAGSSSYNEQFF. The gene calls are TRBV12-3 or TRBV12-4 and TRBJ2-1; 8 nucleotides align to TRBD2. The CDR3 has 19 amino acids. Germline trimming cut 8 bases from V and 0 bases from J; bases unmatched to any gene: 18.

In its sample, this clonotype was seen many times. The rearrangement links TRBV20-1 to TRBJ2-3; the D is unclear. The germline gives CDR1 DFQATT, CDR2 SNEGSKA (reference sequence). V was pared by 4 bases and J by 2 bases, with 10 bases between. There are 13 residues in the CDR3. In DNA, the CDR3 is TGCAGTGCTACCAAAATCAACACAGATACGCAGTATTTT. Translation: CSATKINTDTQYF.

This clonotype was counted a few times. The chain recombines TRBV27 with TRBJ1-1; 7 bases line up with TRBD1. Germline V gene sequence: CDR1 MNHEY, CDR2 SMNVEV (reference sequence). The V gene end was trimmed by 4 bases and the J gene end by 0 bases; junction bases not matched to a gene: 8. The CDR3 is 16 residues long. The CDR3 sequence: CASSSRTGEMNTEAFF. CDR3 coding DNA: TGTGCCAGCAGTTCCCGGACAGGTGAAATGAACACTGAAGCTTTCTTT.

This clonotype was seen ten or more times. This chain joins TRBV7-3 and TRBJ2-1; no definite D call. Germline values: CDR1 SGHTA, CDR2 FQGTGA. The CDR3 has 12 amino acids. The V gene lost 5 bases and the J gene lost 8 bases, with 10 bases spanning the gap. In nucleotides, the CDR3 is TGTGCCAGCAGCAGGCATGAGGATGAGCAGTTCTTC. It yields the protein CASSRHEDEQFF. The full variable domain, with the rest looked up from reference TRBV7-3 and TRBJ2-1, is GAGVSQTPSNKVTEKGKYVELRCDPISGHTALYWYRQSLGQGPEFLIYFQGTGAADDSGLPNDRFFAVRPEGSVSTLKIQRTERGDSAVYLCASSRHEDEQFFGPGTRLTVL.

CDR3 DNA: TGTGCCAGCAGTTTACTAAATTCCTATAATTCACCCCTCCACTTT. The encoded protein is CASSLLNSYNSPLHF. V is TRBV12-3 or TRBV12-4 and J is TRBJ1-6; D not resolved. V dropped 2 bases and J dropped 1 base, with 6 bases sitting between them. CDR3 length equals 15 residues.

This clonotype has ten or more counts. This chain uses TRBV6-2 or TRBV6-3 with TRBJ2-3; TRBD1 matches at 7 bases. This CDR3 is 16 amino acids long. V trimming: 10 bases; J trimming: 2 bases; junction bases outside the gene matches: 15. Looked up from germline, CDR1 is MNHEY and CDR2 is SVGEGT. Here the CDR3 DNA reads TGTGCCACCAAATCGGTGCTGACAGGGTCCACAGATACGCAGTATTTT. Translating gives CATKSVLTGSTDTQYF.

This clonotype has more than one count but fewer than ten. Here the CDR3 DNA reads TGTGCCACCAGCACCACCCCCGGGAGGGCGAATGAGCCCCAGCATTTT. This encodes CATSTTPGRANEPQHF. The J gene is TRBJ1-5, the V gene TRBV15; D unclear. The CDR3 length is 16 residues. Germline V gives CDR1 LNHNV, CDR2 YYDKDF (reference sequence). V was trimmed by 4 bases and J by 8 bases, leaving 21 bases between them.

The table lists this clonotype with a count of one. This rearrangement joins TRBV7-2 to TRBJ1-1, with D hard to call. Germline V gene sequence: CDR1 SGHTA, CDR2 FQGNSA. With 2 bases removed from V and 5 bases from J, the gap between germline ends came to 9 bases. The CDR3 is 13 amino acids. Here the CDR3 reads CASSLWAGTEAFF. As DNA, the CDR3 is TGTGCCAGCAGCTTATGGGCTGGGACTGAAGCTTTCTTT.

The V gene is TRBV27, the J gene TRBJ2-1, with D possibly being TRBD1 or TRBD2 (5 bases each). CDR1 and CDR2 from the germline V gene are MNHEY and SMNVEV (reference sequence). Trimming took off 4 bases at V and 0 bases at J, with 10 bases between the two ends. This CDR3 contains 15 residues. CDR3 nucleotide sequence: TGTGCCAGCAGTTCTTGGGGGAGCTCCTACAATGAGCAGTTCTTC. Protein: CASSSWGSSYNEQFF.

The DNA of the CDR3 is TGTGCCAGCAGCGTAGACCCCTCAGGGGCCTATGGCTACACCTTC. Encoded protein: CASSVDPSGAYGYTF. V is TRBV9 and J is TRBJ1-2; TRBD1 is a possible D gene (6 bases). This CDR3 has 15 residues. Per the germline V gene, CDR1 is SGDLS and CDR2 is YYNGEE. Trimming pared 0 bases from V and 4 bases from J, leaving 13 bases between.